Listed below are T cell receptor beta chains from one sample, sequenced in a study of T cell responses to AZD1222 COVID-19 vaccine. Data came from immunoSEQ multiplex PCR; TCRdb stores just in-frame clones and leaves some out. In the table there are about 140,000 clones, approximately 92% of which are singletons. Sequenced here: peripheral blood, sampled on day 0 of AZD1222 vaccination. Receptors originate from an adult in good health. The CDR3 runs from the conserved cysteine through the conserved F or W. The D gene is left open where the match is weak. Clone size appears in some rows only: once, few, many, or a class for an expanded clone.

d_call	v_call	clone_size	j_call	cdr3_nt	cdr3_aa
NA	TRBV3-1/TRBV3-2	NA	TRBJ2-7	TGTGCCAGCAGCCGGGCCGATAGGGAGCAGTACTTC	CASSRADREQYF
NA	TRBV12-3/TRBV12-4	NA	TRBJ1-1	TGTGCCAGCAGTCTTCTCATGACCACTGAAGCTTTCTTT	CASSLLMTTEAFF
NA	TRBV4-1	NA	TRBJ1-6	TGCGCCAGCAGCCAAGACCCCGGACGGAGCTCCTATAATTCACCCCTCCACTTT	CASSQDPGRSSYNSPLHF
NA	TRBV6-2/TRBV6-3	NA	TRBJ1-5	TGTGCCAGCAGTTGGGAAGATAAACAGCCCCAGCATTTT	CASSWEDKQPQHF
TRBD1	TRBV27	NA	TRBJ2-7	TGTGCCAGCTATTCCCCCGGGACAGGGTTCTACGAGCAGTACTTC	CASYSPGTGFYEQYF
NA	TRBV6-5	NA	TRBJ2-4	TGTGCCAGCAGCAACTCCGCGGGGCACATTCAGTACTTC	CASSNSAGHIQYF
NA	TRBV21-1	NA	TRBJ2-1	TGTGCCAGCAGCATCTTGGGGGGGAACAATGAGCAGTTCTTC	CASSILGGNNEQFF
TRBD2	TRBV7-3	NA	TRBJ2-1	TGTGCCAGCAGCTTCGGGACTAGCGGGAGCTACAATGAGCAGTTCTTC	CASSFGTSGSYNEQFF
NA	TRBV5-4	NA	TRBJ2-7	TGTGCCAGCAGCCCTAACCACAGGGTCGGGGACGAGCAGTACTTC	CASSPNHRVGDEQYF
NA	TRBV6-4	NA	TRBJ2-1	TGTGCCAGCAGTGAGGAGGGCCCATTCGGAGAGCAGTTCTTC	CASSEEGPFGEQFF
TRBD1	TRBV5-8	NA	TRBJ1-4	TGTGCCAGCAGCTGGGACAGCTTTAATGAAAAACTGTTTTTT	CASSWDSFNEKLFF
NA	TRBV27	NA	TRBJ1-1	TGTGCCAGCAGTTTACAGGGGAACACTGAAGCTTTCTTT	CASSLQGNTEAFF
NA	TRBV6-2/TRBV6-3	once	TRBJ2-1	TGTGCCAGCAGCGAACAAACGGTGGCCCAGTTCTTC	CASSEQTVAQFF
NA	TRBV10-3	NA	TRBJ1-1	TGTGCCATCAGGGCCGGGGGGCCTGAAGCTTTCTTT	CAIRAGGPEAFF
TRBD2	TRBV5-4	NA	TRBJ2-2	TGTGCCAGCAGCCCAACTAGCGGGAGGGACACCGGGGAGCTGTTTTTT	CASSPTSGRDTGELFF
TRBD1	TRBV11-3	NA	TRBJ1-6	TGTGCCAGCGGACAGGGGGCGGAATCACCCCTCCACTTT	CASGQGAESPLHF
NA	TRBV5-5	many	TRBJ2-7	TGTGCCAGCAGCTCGGGGAAGGCGCTCGAGCAGTACTTC	CASSSGKALEQYF
TRBD1	TRBV5-5	once	TRBJ1-3	TGTGCCAGCAGCCTGGACAGGGGGCCGAACACCATATATTTT	CASSLDRGPNTIYF
NA	TRBV7-6	NA	TRBJ2-7	TGTGCCAGCAGCTTAGCTGGGAAGCGGGAGCAGTACTTC	CASSLAGKREQYF
NA	TRBV11-3	NA	TRBJ2-3	TGTGCCAGCAGCTACGAAGGGACTGCAGATACGCAGTATTTT	CASSYEGTADTQYF
TRBD1	TRBV9	many	TRBJ1-1	TGTGCCAGCAGCGTTTCAGGGGGCACTGAAGCTTTCTTT	CASSVSGGTEAFF
TRBD2	TRBV19	NA	TRBJ2-7	TGTGCCAGTAGTACGTTTAAGCGGGGGGCCTACGAGCAGTACTTC	CASSTFKRGAYEQYF
NA	TRBV4-1	NA	TRBJ2-2	TGCGCCAGCAGCCAAGAGCGGGCCACCGGGGAGCTGTTTTTT	CASSQERATGELFF
TRBD1	TRBV10-3	NA	TRBJ2-3	TGTGCCATCAGTGAGTCTGGTCGCCAGGGGGCCACGGCAGATACGCAGTATTTT	CAISESGRQGATADTQYF
NA	TRBV5-6	NA	TRBJ1-6	TGTGCCAGCAGCTTGGATGGGGGACTGGGTTCACCCCTCCACTTT	CASSLDGGLGSPLHF
NA	TRBV4-3	NA	TRBJ1-5	TGCGCCAGCAGCCAAGATTGGTCGGGTCAGCCCCAGCATTTT	CASSQDWSGQPQHF
NA	TRBV28	NA	TRBJ1-1	TGTGCCAGCAGTTTAGGCCGGAACACTGAAGCTTTCTTT	CASSLGRNTEAFF